This T cell receptor beta chain came from a study of cytomegalovirus exposure and HLA in healthy donors. The PCR had 60 Vbeta and 13 Jbeta primers. Data came from immunoSEQ multiplex PCR; TCRdb stores just in-frame clones and leaves some out. The sample yields approximately 110,000 clones, over 75% seen once. Germline-derived CDR1 and CDR2 are MDHEN and SYDVKM. V lost 6 bases to trimming and J lost 7 bases, with 18 bases between them. The CDR3 totals 15 residues. This chain joins TRBV28 and TRBJ1-4; D is possibly TRBD1 (6 bases). Source material: PBMCs. The TCR was taken from a human donor in good health. The CDR3 loop reads CASSRGSGPVEKLFF. The CDR3 DNA follows: TGTGCCAGCAGCAGGGGTTCGGGACCCGTTGAAAAACTGTTTTTT. Full variable domain (remainder filled in from reference TRBV28 and TRBJ1-4): DVKVTQSSRYLVKRTGEKVFLECVQDMDHENMFWYRQDPGLGLRLIYFSYDVKMKEKGDIPEGYSVSREKKERFSLILESASTNQTSMYLCASSRGSGPVEKLFFGSGTQLSVL.